The 14 T cell receptor beta chains below come from one sample, sequenced in a study of blood T cell repertoires in COVID-19. The table came from immunoSEQ multiplex PCR; TCRdb's copy has only in-frame clones and leaves some out. Of 20,000 to 25,000 clones listed, 84% are singletons. Sequenced material: peripheral blood. All receptors come from a man aged 40-49 years with acute or convalescent COVID-19.

In its sample, this clone was seen a few times. This chain joins TRBV5-1 and TRBJ1-2; 8 positions match TRBD1. The CDR3 is 15 amino acids. The V and J ends lost 4 bases and 2 bases, in that order; junction bases with no gene match: 7. The germline V gene has CDR1 SGHRS and CDR2 YFSETQ. CDR3: CASSRTGQGNYGYTF. The CDR3 bases are TGCGCCAGCAGCCGGACCGGACAGGGCAACTATGGCTACACCTTC.

This chain links TRBV6-5 with TRBJ1-4; 8 bases agree with TRBD1. The CDR3 totals 14 residues. The germline V gene encodes CDR1 MNHEY and CDR2 SVGAGI. V shed 6 bases, J shed 6 bases, and the junction held 6 bases outside the gene matches. The CDR3 DNA sequence: TGTGCCAGCAGAAGTCAGGGGGCGGATGAAAAACTGTTTTTT. Translated: CASRSQGADEKLFF.

V gene TRBV3-1 (or the pseudogene TRBV3-2) combines with J gene TRBJ1-3, with D perhaps TRBD1 (6 bases). CDR1 LGHDT and CDR2 YNNKEL come from the germline V gene (reference sequence). The V gene lost 1 base and the J gene lost 3 bases, with 13 bases spanning the gap. The CDR3 contains 16 residues. CDR3 residues: CASSQGAGAGGNTIYF. The DNA for the CDR3 is TGTGCCAGCAGCCAAGGGGCGGGGGCAGGTGGAAACACCATATATTTT.

In this sample, this clone turned up a few times. The chain uses TRBV4-1 and TRBJ1-2; 9 nucleotides align to TRBD1. CDR3 length: 16 amino acids. The V and J ends lost 0 bases and 7 bases, in that order; junction bases with no gene match: 9. Germline V CDR1 and CDR2: MGHRA, YSYEKL. Here the CDR3 reads CASSQEGYRGRGGYTF. Here the CDR3 DNA reads TGCGCCAGCAGCCAAGAAGGATACAGGGGGCGTGGTGGCTACACCTTC.

The CDR3, as DNA: TGTGCCAGCAGTTTACAAGGCCGGGACAGGATCAATGAGCAGTTCTTC. This translates into CASSLQGRDRINEQFF. The chain carries TRBV27 and TRBJ2-1; 8 bases fit TRBD1. The CDR3 totals 16 residues. V lost 2 bases to trimming and J lost 6 bases; unmatched junction nucleotides: 9. Germline CDR1 MNHEY, CDR2 SMNVEV (reference sequence).

The rearrangement links TRBV18 to TRBJ1-2, with 8 bases fitting TRBD1. CDR1 and CDR2 from the germline V gene are KGHSH and LQKENI. This CDR3 is built from 14 residues. J was trimmed by 2 bases and V by 5 bases; bases with no gene match: 4. DNA for the CDR3: TGTGCCAGCTCAACGACAGGGGACAACTATGGCTACACCTTC. Amino acids: CASSTTGDNYGYTF.

The gene calls are TRBV10-3 and TRBJ2-7, with 13 bases fitting TRBD2. The CDR3 loop spans 14 amino acids. The ends lost 11 bases at V and 5 bases at J; junction bases unmatched: 9. Germline V CDR1 and CDR2: ENHRY, SYGVKD. The CDR3 is CAARTGTSGNEQYF. In DNA, the CDR3 is TGTGCCGCCCGTACCGGGACTAGCGGGAACGAGCAGTACTTC.

This chain uses TRBV5-1 with TRBJ1-1; D is perhaps TRBD1 (5 bases). Germline assignment: CDR1 SGHRS and CDR2 YFSETQ. The V end was cut by 4 bases, the J end by 1 base, with 11 bases between. This CDR3 is 14 amino acids long. The CDR3, as DNA: TGCGCCAGCAGCGCCGGGGGTTCGAACACTGAAGCTTTCTTT. This translates into CASSAGGSNTEAFF.

This chain uses TRBV19 with TRBJ1-1; D might be TRBD1 (6 bases). Germline V CDR1 and CDR2: LNHDA, SQIVND (reference sequence). This CDR3 is built from 14 residues. Trimming stripped 3 bases from V and 5 bases from J, with 13 bases between. CDR3 in amino acids: CASSMYRVETEAFF. CDR3 coding DNA: TGTGCCAGTAGTATGTACAGGGTAGAGACTGAAGCTTTCTTT.

This clone has only a few counts. The V gene is TRBV7-2, the J gene TRBJ1-2; tentatively, D is TRBD1 (5 bases). Between the trimmed V and J ends, which lost 5 bases and 0 bases, there was a span of 10 bases. There are 14 residues in the CDR3. Germline V gene sequence: CDR1 SGHTA, CDR2 FQGNSA. CDR3 coding DNA: TGTGCCAGCAGCACAGGTGCAGCTAACTATGGCTACACCTTC. This gives the protein CASSTGAANYGYTF. Filled out from reference TRBV7-2 and TRBJ1-2, the complete variable domain reads GAGVSQSPSNKVTEKGKDVELRCDPISGHTALYWYRQSLGQGLEFLIYFQGNSAPDKSGLPSDRFSAERTGGSVSTLTIQRTQQEDSAVYLCASSTGAANYGYTFGSGTRLTVV.

V and J are TRBV14 and TRBJ2-5; D perhaps matches TRBD1 (6 bases). Germline V lookup: CDR1 SGHDN, CDR2 FVKESK. V gave up 4 bases and J gave up 5 bases, with 17 bases separating them. The length of the CDR3 is 15 residues. CDR3 DNA sequence: TGTGCCAGCAGCCGAGGAACAGGGTTTTCGGAGACCCAGTACTTC. Amino acids: CASSRGTGFSETQYF.

The chain combines TRBV7-2 with TRBJ2-2; possible D gene TRBD1, 6 bases. The V end was cut by 3 bases, the J end by 5 bases, with 16 bases between. The CDR3 runs 16 residues. Germline V gives CDR1 SGHTA, CDR2 FQGNSA. For the CDR3, the DNA is TGTGCCAGCAGCTTCTGGCTGGGGGCCGGAACCGGGGAGCTGTTTTTT. This codes for CASSFWLGAGTGELFF.

The V gene is TRBV30, the J gene TRBJ2-4; the match to TRBD2 covers 13 bases. V shed 0 bases and J 3 bases; nucleotides not matched to a gene: 5. The CDR3 totals 17 residues. Per germline, CDR1 GTSNPN and CDR2 SVGIG (reference sequence). CDR3: CAWSVLAGGLGKNIQYF. The CDR3 DNA follows: TGTGCCTGGAGTGTACTAGCGGGGGGGCTGGGCAAAAACATTCAGTACTTC.

The rearrangement uses TRBV10-3 and TRBJ1-2, with 9 bases lining up with TRBD1. V gave up 3 bases and J gave up 1 base; unmatched junction bases: 12. The CDR3 is 18 residues long. CDR1 and CDR2 (germline): ENHRY, SYGVKD. The CDR3 is CAISDVPGQGTLNYGYTF. CDR3 sequence (DNA): TGTGCCATCAGTGACGTCCCGGGACAGGGAACACTTAACTATGGCTACACCTTC.